The present entry profiles one T cell receptor beta chain with its context. The record originates from a study of control samples from healthy donors and cancer patients. Produced via immunoSEQ multiplex PCR; TCRdb's table is partial and in-frame only. The repertoire consists of around 200,000 clones, with 90% to 95% occurring once and the leading ten covering more than 1.1%. With V trimmed by 3 bases and J by 6 bases, 6 bases remained unmatched. This CDR3 spans 15 amino acids. CDR1 KGHSH and CDR2 LQKENI come from the germline V gene. Sequenced material: blood. This rearrangement joins TRBV18 to TRBJ2-1; 9 nucleotides agree with TRBD2. The clonotype comes from a man between 18 and 35 years old in good health. CDR3 sequence reads: CASSPGGLAGNEQFF. The CDR3 DNA sequence: TGTGCCAGCTCACCGGGGGGACTAGCAGGCAATGAGCAGTTCTTC.